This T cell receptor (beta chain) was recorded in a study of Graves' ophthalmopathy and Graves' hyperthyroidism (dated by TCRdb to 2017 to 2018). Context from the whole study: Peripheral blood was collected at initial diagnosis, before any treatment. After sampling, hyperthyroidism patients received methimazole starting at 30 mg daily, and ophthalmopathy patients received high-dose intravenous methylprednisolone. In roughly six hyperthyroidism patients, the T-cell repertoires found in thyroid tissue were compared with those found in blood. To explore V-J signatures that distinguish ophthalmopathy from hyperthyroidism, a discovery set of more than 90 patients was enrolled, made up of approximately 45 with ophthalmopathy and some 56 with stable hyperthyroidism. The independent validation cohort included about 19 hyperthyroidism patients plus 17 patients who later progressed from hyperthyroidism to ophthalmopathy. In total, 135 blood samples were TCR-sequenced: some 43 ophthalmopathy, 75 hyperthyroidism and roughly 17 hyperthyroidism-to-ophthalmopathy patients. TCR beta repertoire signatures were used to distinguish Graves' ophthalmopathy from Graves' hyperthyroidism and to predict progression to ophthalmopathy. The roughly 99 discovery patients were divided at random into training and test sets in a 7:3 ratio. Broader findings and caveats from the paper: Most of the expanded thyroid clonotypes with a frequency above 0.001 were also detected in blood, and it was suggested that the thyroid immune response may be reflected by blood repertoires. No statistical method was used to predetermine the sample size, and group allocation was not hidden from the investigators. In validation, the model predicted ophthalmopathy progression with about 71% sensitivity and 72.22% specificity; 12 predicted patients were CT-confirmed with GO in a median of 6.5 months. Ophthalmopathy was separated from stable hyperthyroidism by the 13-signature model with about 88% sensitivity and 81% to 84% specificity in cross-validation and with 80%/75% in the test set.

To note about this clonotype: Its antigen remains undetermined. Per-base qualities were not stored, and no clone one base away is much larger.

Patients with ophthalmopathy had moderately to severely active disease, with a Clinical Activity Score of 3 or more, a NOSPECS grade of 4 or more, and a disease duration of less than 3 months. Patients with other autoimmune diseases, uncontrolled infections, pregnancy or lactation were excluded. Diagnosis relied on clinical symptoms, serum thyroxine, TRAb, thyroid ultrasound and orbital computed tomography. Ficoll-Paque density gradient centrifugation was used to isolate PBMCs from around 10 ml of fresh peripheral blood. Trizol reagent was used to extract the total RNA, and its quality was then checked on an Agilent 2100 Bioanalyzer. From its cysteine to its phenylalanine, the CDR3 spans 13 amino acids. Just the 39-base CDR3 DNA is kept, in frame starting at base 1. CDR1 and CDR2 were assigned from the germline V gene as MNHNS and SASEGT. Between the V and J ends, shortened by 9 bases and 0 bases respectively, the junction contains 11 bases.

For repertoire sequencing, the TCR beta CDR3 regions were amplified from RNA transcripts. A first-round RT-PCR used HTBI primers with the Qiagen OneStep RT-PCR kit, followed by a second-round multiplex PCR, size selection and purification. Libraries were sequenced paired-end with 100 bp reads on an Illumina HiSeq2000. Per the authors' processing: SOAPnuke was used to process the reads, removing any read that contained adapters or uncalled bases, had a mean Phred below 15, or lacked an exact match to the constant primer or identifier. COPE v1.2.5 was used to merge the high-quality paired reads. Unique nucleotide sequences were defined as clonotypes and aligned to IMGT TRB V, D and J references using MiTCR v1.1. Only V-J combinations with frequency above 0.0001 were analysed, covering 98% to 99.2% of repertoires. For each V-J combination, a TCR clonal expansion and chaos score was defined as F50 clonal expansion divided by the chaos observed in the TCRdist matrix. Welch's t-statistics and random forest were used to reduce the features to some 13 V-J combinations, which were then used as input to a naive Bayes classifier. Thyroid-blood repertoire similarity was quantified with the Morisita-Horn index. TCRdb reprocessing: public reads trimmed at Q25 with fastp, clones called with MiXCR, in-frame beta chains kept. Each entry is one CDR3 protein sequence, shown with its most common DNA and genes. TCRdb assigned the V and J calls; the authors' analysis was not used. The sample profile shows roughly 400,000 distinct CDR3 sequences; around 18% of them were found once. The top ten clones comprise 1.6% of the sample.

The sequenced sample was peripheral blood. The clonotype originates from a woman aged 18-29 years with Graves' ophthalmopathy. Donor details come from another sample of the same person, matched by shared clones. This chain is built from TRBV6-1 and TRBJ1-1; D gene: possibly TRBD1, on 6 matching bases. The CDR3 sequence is CASYRDMNTEAFF. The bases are TGTGCCAGTTACCGGGACATGAACACTGAAGCTTTCTTT.